This T cell receptor beta chain was found in a study of beta chain features in type 1 diabetes. Study observations and caveats: Moderate but significant shortening of TCRB CDR3s was recorded in all four CD4+ subsets from Type 1 diabetes patients.

V was cut by 5 bases and J by 0 bases, with 5 bases left in between. CDR1 and CDR2 from the germline V gene are LNHDA and SQIVND (reference sequence). CDR3 length equals 14 residues. This clone was detected many times. Its antigen is as yet unknown. Expressed TCRB transcripts were sequenced because the isolated RNA had all been reverse transcribed beforehand. Method: immunoSEQ multiplex PCR; TCRdb's copy keeps in-frame clones and lacks some. Of about 340,000 clones in the sample, approximately 9.9% were seen once. This rearrangement joins TRBV19 to TRBJ1-6; the D is unclear. The sequence was collected from a man aged 25-45 years with type 1 diabetes. The sample was central memory CD4+ T cells from blood. CDR3 residues: CASSFGSYNSPLHF. In DNA form, the CDR3 reads TGTGCCAGTAGTTTCGGCTCCTATAATTCACCCCTCCACTTT. The complete variable domain, with remaining parts taken from reference TRBV19 and TRBJ1-6, reads DGGITQSPKYLFRKEGQNVTLSCEQNLNHDAMYWYRQDPGQGLRLIYYSQIVNDFQKGDIAEGYSVSREKKESFPLTVTSAQKNPTAFYLCASSFGSYNSPLHFGNGTRLTVT.